This T cell receptor (beta chain) emerged from a study of blood T cell repertoires in COVID-19. Sequencing used immunoSEQ multiplex PCR; TCRdb keeps in-frame clones, though not all of them. This sample has around 200,000 clones, with just under 80% found just once. This clone was observed a few times. Germline CDR1 reads MNHNS; CDR2 reads SASEGT. The CDR3 runs to 15 residues. V lost 2 bases, J lost 3 bases, and 13 bases lay in between. The TCR comes from a woman aged 80 or over with active or convalescent COVID-19. The source material was peripheral blood. This chain links TRBV6-1 with TRBJ1-2; the D is unclear. CDR3 sequence reads: CASSEQGRADYGYTF. The CDR3 DNA follows: TGTGCCAGCAGTGAACAAGGGAGGGCAGACTATGGCTACACCTTC.